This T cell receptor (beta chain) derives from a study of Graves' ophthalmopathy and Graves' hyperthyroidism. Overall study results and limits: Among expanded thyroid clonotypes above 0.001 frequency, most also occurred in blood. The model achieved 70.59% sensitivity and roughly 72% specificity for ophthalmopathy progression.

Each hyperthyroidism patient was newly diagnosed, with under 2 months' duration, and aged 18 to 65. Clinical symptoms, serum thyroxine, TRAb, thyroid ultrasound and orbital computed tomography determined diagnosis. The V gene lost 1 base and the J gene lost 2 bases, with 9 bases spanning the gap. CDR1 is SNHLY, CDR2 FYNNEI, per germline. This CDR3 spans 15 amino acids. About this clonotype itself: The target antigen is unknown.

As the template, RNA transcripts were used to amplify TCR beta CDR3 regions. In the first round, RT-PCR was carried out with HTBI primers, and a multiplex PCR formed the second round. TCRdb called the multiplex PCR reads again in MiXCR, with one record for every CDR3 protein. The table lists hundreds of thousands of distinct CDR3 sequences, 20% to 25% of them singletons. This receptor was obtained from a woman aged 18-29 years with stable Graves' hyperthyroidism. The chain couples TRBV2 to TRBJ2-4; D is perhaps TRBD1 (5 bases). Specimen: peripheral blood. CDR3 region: CASSEEGRPKNIQYF. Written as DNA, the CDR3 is TGTGCCAGCAGTGAAGAGGGGCGTCCCAAAAACATTCAGTACTTC. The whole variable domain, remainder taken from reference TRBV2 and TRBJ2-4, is EPEVTQTPSHQVTQMGQEVILRCVPISNHLYFYWYRQILGQKVEFLVSFYNNEISEKSEIFDDQFSVERPDGSNFTLKIRSTKLEDSAMYFCASSEEGRPKNIQYFGAGTRLSVL.